This record looks at one TCR beta chain sequence and its context. The data are from a study of T-cell memory formation after mild COVID-19. MiXCR, run by TCRdb on the 5' RACE reads, gives a single entry per CDR3 protein. The table has fewer than 150,000 distinct CDR3 sequences, roughly 6.2% seen once. Looked up from germline, CDR1 is SGHTA and CDR2 is FQGNSA. V trimming: 5 bases; J trimming: 3 bases; junction bases outside the gene matches: 7. This CDR3 comprises 16 residues. The chain carries TRBV7-2 and TRBJ2-3; 11 bases are a match to TRBD1. The source material was PBMCs or a T cell subset sorted from them (not recorded which). The sequence was obtained from an adult woman who had mild COVID-19 (a few samples of this study predate the infection). Cell type and time point are not known. The CDR3 region is CASSRRDRGGTDTQYF. CDR3 coding DNA: TGTGCCAGCAGCCGCCGGGACAGGGGGGGGACAGATACGCAGTATTTT.